This T cell receptor (beta chain) originates from a study of T-cell memory formation after mild COVID-19. This clonotype was found a few times. The authors produced TCR alpha and TCR beta cDNA libraries with sample barcodes and UMIs by 5'RACE using constant-segment primers. TCRdb processed the 5' RACE reads anew with MiXCR; each CDR3 protein has one entry. Among 300,000 to 350,000 distinct CDR3 sequences listed, roughly 13% were seen once. Germline CDR1 and CDR2: SGHRS and YFSETQ. This CDR3 spans 13 amino acids. V lost 4 bases and J lost 3, with 9 bases in between. Material for sequencing was PBMCs or a T cell subset sorted from them (not recorded which). The sequence was obtained from a man aged 18 to 30 who had mild COVID-19 (a few samples of this study predate the infection). Cell type and time point are not known. The chain couples TRBV5-1 to TRBJ2-3, with D perhaps matching TRBD1 (5 bases). DNA for the CDR3: TGCGCCAGCAGCCCACGGACAACAGATACGCAGTATTTT. It translates to CASSPRTTDTQYF. The full variable domain, completed using reference TRBV5-1 and TRBJ2-3, is KAGVTQTPRYLIKTRGQQVTLSCSPISGHRSVSWYQQTPGQGLQFLFEYFSETQRNKGNFPGRFSGRQFSNSRSEMNVSTLELGDSALYLCASSPRTTDTQYFGPGTRLTVL.